This T cell receptor beta chain came from a study of cytomegalovirus exposure and HLA in healthy donors. The study's findings and limits: TCR beta chain V- and J-gene trimming was linked, in a later analysis, to a missense variant in DCLRE1C.

PCR employed 60 Vbeta and 13 Jbeta primers. Sequencing was performed with immunoSEQ multiplex PCR; in TCRdb, only in-frame clones are kept and a portion is missing. The table includes 65,000 to 70,000 clones, less than 75% detected once. The V and J ends lost 6 bases and 5 bases respectively, with 13 bases between them. This CDR3 has 13 amino acids. Per germline, CDR1 LNHDA and CDR2 SQIVND (reference sequence). This clone was found a few times. What it recognizes is unknown. The receptor was isolated from a woman aged 25 to 39 in good health and CMV-seronegative. The chain joins TRBV19 to TRBJ1-2; D gene uncertain. Sequenced input: PBMCs. The CDR3 bases are TGTGCCAGTAGGGCGGTTTCGGGTTATGGCTACACCTTC. Residues: CASRAVSGYGYTF. The full variable domain, in which reference TRBV19 and TRBJ1-2 provide the parts outside the CDR3, is DGGITQSPKYLFRKEGQNVTLSCEQNLNHDAMYWYRQDPGQGLRLIYYSQIVNDFQKGDIAEGYSVSREKKESFPLTVTSAQKNPTAFYLCASRAVSGYGYTFGSGTRLTVV.